Each of the 27 T cell receptor beta chains below was sequenced from the same sample in a study of radiotherapy plus CTLA-4 blockade in lung cancer. The data were produced by immunoSEQ multiplex PCR, yet TCRdb's version contains in-frame clones alone and is incomplete. The profile shows 90,000 or so clones, 80% to 90% of them singletons. This specimen consisted of peripheral blood, obtained from a patient treated with radiotherapy plus ipilimumab. The receptors shown here come from a human donor with non-small cell lung cancer who had stable disease on radiotherapy plus ipilimumab.

This sequence joins TRBV6-4 and TRBJ1-2; a weak D match, TRBD1 (6 bases). Germline V CDR1 and CDR2: MRHNA, SNTAGT. The germline V and J ends were trimmed by 6 bases and 2 bases, with 10 bases remaining between them. The CDR3 is 13 residues long. CDR3 in DNA: TGTGCCAGCAGCCCAGGACAGAACTATGGCTACACCTTC. Its translation: CASSPGQNYGYTF.

The gene calls are TRBV28 and TRBJ1-6; D gene unclear. The germline V gene encodes CDR1 MDHEN and CDR2 SYDVKM. The CDR3 length is 17 residues. Deletions cut 3 bases from V and 2 bases from J, with 14 bases between. Here the CDR3 DNA reads TGTGCCAGCAGTTTTCCCCGAGGGAAGCCCTATAATTCACCCCTCCACTTT. It encodes CASSFPRGKPYNSPLHF.

This clone was detected a few times. The chain combines TRBV7-6 with TRBJ2-5, with D perhaps given as TRBD1 or TRBD2 (5 bases each). The DNA end is a closer match to TRBJ2-7, so the J assignment may be wrong. The CDR3 contains 15 residues. In germline, CDR1 is SGHVS, CDR2 FNYEAQ. CDR3 sequence reads: CASSLGRAGGYEQYF. In DNA, the CDR3 is TGTGCCAGCAGCCTGGGCAGGGCAGGAGGCTACGAGCAGTACTTC.

The chain combines TRBV5-1 with TRBJ1-4; 7 bases match TRBD1. Trimming at V came to 4 bases and at J to 8 bases, leaving 2 bases not matched to a gene. The CDR3 length is 12 residues. Germline CDR1 and CDR2: SGHRS and YFSETQ. CDR3 sequence reads: CASSPDREKLFF. The CDR3 DNA reads as TGCGCCAGCAGCCCGGACAGGGAAAAACTGTTTTTT.

The CDR3 region is CASSIRTSQETQYF. The CDR3 region has the DNA TGTGCCAGTAGTATTAGGACTAGTCAAGAGACCCAGTACTTC. The chain combines TRBV19 with TRBJ2-5, with TRBD2 matching 7 bases. Germline CDR1 is LNHDA and CDR2 is SQIVND (reference sequence). This CDR3 is built from 14 residues. V lost 3 bases to trimming and J lost 2 bases; unmatched junction nucleotides: 3.

This sequence joins TRBV5-1 and TRBJ2-2, with TRBD2 matching 15 bases. Trimming cost V 3 bases and J 0 bases; bases outside gene matches: 3. Germline V gene data show CDR1 as SGHRS and CDR2 as YFSETQ. The CDR3 is 18 residues long. Here the CDR3 reads CASSWTSGGDANTGELFF. In DNA, the CDR3 is TGCGCCAGCAGCTGGACTAGCGGGGGGGATGCGAACACCGGGGAGCTGTTTTTT.

The chain has TRBV6-5 and TRBJ1-4; D call uncertain. The CDR3 loop spans 14 amino acids. V shed 5 bases and J shed 0 bases, with 7 bases lying between them. Germline lookup yields CDR1 MNHEY and CDR2 SVGAGI. CDR3 sequence: CASSPSATNEKLFF. CDR3 DNA sequence: TGTGCCAGCAGTCCCTCTGCAACTAATGAAAAACTGTTTTTT.

This clone was recorded a few times. The CDR3 sequence: CASSLGQGSNTEAFF. DNA of the CDR3: TGCGCCAGCAGCTTGGGACAGGGGTCGAACACTGAAGCTTTCTTT. This chain links TRBV5-1 with TRBJ1-1, with 8 bases aligning to TRBD1. Germline V gene data show CDR1 as SGHRS and CDR2 as YFSETQ. The CDR3 has 15 residues. Unmatched junction bases numbered 2, after V lost 0 bases and J lost 1 base.

V usage is TRBV28 and J usage is TRBJ2-7; D ambiguous. V was clipped by 2 bases and J by 2 bases, with 10 bases between them. The CDR3 consists of 14 residues. Germline assignment: CDR1 MDHEN and CDR2 SYDVKM. The CDR3 region has the DNA TGTGCCAGCAGTTTAGTCGGCTTACCCTACGAGCAGTACTTC. Protein sequence: CASSLVGLPYEQYF.

The chain employs TRBV2 and TRBJ1-1; D may be TRBD1 (5 bases). The CDR3 contains 15 residues. Deletions cut 6 bases from V and 3 bases from J, with 17 bases between. Looked up from germline, CDR1 is SNHLY and CDR2 is FYNNEI. The CDR3 DNA reads TGTGCCAGCAGCGTTGGCGTACGGGGCGACACTGAAGCTTTCTTT. It translates to CASSVGVRGDTEAFF.

A single count supports this clone. The J gene is TRBJ2-5, the V gene TRBV7-6; D is uncertain. Trimming took 5 bases from V and 5 from J, leaving 12 bases between them. Germline V lookup: CDR1 SGHVS, CDR2 FNYEAQ. The CDR3 extends over 13 amino acids. Written as DNA, the CDR3 is TGTGCCAGCAGCGTGAGTAGTGGGGAGACCCAGTACTTC. It codes for CASSVSSGETQYF.

This chain connects TRBV5-4 to TRBJ2-1, with 10 bases fitting TRBD1. CDR1 and CDR2 (germline): SGHNT, YYREEE (reference sequence). The CDR3 loop spans 16 amino acids. The ends lost 4 bases at V and 2 bases at J; junction bases unmatched: 6. Here the CDR3 reads CASSESGTGAYNEQFF. The CDR3 DNA reads as TGTGCCAGCAGCGAATCCGGGACAGGGGCCTACAATGAGCAGTTCTTC.

This chain joins TRBV28 and TRBJ2-7, with TRBD1 as a possible D gene (5 bases). The CDR3 covers 14 residues. Germline V gene data show CDR1 as MDHEN and CDR2 as SYDVKM. V lost 7 bases and J lost 0, with 13 bases in between. The CDR3 loop is CASNQGSFSYEQYF. CDR3 bases: TGTGCCAGCAACCAGGGCAGCTTCTCCTACGAGCAGTACTTC.

The rearrangement uses TRBV30 and TRBJ1-5; D unresolved. The CDR3 runs to 14 residues. Trimming left V 5 bases short and J 7 bases short, with 18 bases between. The V gene's germline CDR1 is GTSNPN and CDR2 SVGIG (reference sequence). The CDR3, as DNA: TGTGCCTGGTCGCTACAAGGGCCTCGACAGCCCCAGCATTTT. Protein: CAWSLQGPRQPQHF.

This chain joins TRBV5-4 and TRBJ1-1; TRBD1 agrees at 7 bases. Trimming removed 3 bases from V and 0 bases from J; junction bases left unmatched: 5. The CDR3 extends over 15 amino acids. Germline V gene sequence: CDR1 SGHNT, CDR2 YYREEE (reference sequence). This CDR3 reads CASSSGTAMNTEAFF. In DNA form, the CDR3 reads TGTGCCAGCAGCTCCGGGACAGCGATGAACACTGAAGCTTTCTTT.

The chain has TRBV7-6 and TRBJ2-5; TRBD2 is a possible D gene (5 bases). From germline, CDR1 is SGHVS and CDR2 FNYEAQ. The length of the CDR3 is 13 residues. V was pared by 5 bases and J by 2 bases, with 9 bases between. The CDR3 DNA follows: TGTGCCAGCAGCCCCGGGGAGCAAGAGACCCAGTACTTC. Translated: CASSPGEQETQYF.

This clone was seen a few times. V gene TRBV19 combines with J gene TRBJ2-7, with TRBD2 matching over 10 bases. The germline V gene encodes CDR1 LNHDA and CDR2 SQIVND (reference sequence). The CDR3 runs 17 residues. V was pared by 1 base and J by 2 bases, with 8 bases of the junction left unmatched. The CDR3 protein is CASSIVPSGSAPYEQYF. For the CDR3, the DNA is TGTGCCAGTAGTATAGTGCCTAGCGGGAGTGCCCCCTACGAGCAGTACTTC.

This sequence joins TRBV19 and TRBJ1-6; D not resolved. Germline values: CDR1 LNHDA, CDR2 SQIVND (reference sequence). The CDR3 extends over 16 amino acids. The ends were cut back, 5 bases at V and 6 bases at J, with 17 bases in the middle. Here the CDR3 reads CASSSLATRSNSPLHF. The CDR3 nucleotides read TGTGCCAGTAGTTCATTGGCAACCAGGAGTAATTCACCCCTCCACTTT.

The chain has TRBV5-4 and TRBJ1-1, with 9 bases fitting TRBD1. Germline V CDR1 and CDR2: SGHNT, YYREEE (reference sequence). Trimming took 4 bases from V and 0 from J; bases not matched to a gene: 4. The CDR3 covers 15 residues. In DNA form, the CDR3 reads TGTGCCAGCAGCCCCGGGACAGGGATGAACACTGAAGCTTTCTTT. This gives the protein CASSPGTGMNTEAFF.

The chain has TRBV19 and TRBJ2-7; 11 nucleotides agree with TRBD2. The CDR3 is 14 residues long. Losses at the gene ends were 7 bases for V and 2 bases for J; bases not matched to a gene: 4. Looked up from germline, CDR1 is LNHDA and CDR2 is SQIVND (reference sequence). CDR3 in DNA: TGTGCCAGTACTAGCGGGGGGTTCCCCTACGAGCAGTACTTC. Its translation is CASTSGGFPYEQYF.

V is TRBV10-2 and J is TRBJ1-3; D gene unclear. V was shortened by 3 bases and J by 1 base, with 7 bases between the two germline ends. The CDR3 is made up of 14 amino acids. The germline gives CDR1 WSHSY, CDR2 SAAADI. CDR3 in DNA: TGCGCCAGCAGTGACTGGGGATCTGGAAACACCATATATTTT. Its protein is CASSDWGSGNTIYF.

The V call is TRBV6-5, the J call TRBJ1-1; TRBD1 matches 12 bases. V gave up 8 bases and J gave up 1 base; unmatched junction bases: 5. CDR3 length: 15 residues. The germline gives CDR1 MNHEY, CDR2 SVGAGI. CDR3 sequence: CASWGQGAGNTEAFF. DNA for the CDR3: TGTGCCAGCTGGGGACAGGGGGCTGGGAACACTGAAGCTTTCTTT.

This clone was seen only once. This sequence joins TRBV2 and TRBJ1-2; TRBD1 aligns across 8 bases. Germline V gene data show CDR1 as SNHLY and CDR2 as FYNNEI. The CDR3 runs 12 residues. V gave up 6 bases and J gave up 8 bases; unmatched junction bases: 5. The CDR3 protein is CASSAGGPGYTF. The CDR3 DNA is TGTGCCAGCAGCGCAGGGGGCCCAGGCTACACCTTC.

The CDR3 loop is CASSEQLNTEAFF. Written as DNA, the CDR3 is TGTGCCAGCAGTGAACAGCTGAACACTGAAGCTTTCTTT. This chain links TRBV6-4 with TRBJ1-1; no firm D call. The V end lost 3 bases, the J end lost 0 bases, and 5 bases lay between the germline ends. The CDR3 runs 13 residues. The germline V gene encodes CDR1 MRHNA and CDR2 SNTAGT.

The chain uses TRBV28 and TRBJ1-5, with 7 bases lining up with TRBD1. Germline V lookup: CDR1 MDHEN, CDR2 SYDVKM. V lost 0 bases and J lost 4; bases outside the gene matches: 0. The CDR3 covers 14 residues. The CDR3 DNA sequence: TGTGCCAGCAGTTTATGGACAGGGAATCAGCCCCAGCATTTT. Protein: CASSLWTGNQPQHF.

The CDR3 here is CASSEGTGVNQPQHF. CDR3 sequence (DNA): TGCGCCAGCAGTGAGGGGACAGGGGTTAATCAGCCCCAGCATTTT. This chain connects TRBV10-2 to TRBJ1-5, with TRBD1 matching 10 bases. The germline CDR1 and CDR2 sequences are WSHSY and SAAADI. V shed 2 bases, J shed 4 bases, and the junction held 2 bases outside the gene matches. The CDR3 has 15 residues.

This rearrangement joins TRBV28 to TRBJ1-6; the match to TRBD1 covers 10 bases. There are 15 residues in the CDR3. Germline V CDR1 and CDR2: MDHEN, SYDVKM. Germline trimming cut 5 bases from V and 9 bases from J; bases unmatched to any gene: 7. CDR3 residues: CASSRQGAPSSPLHF. The CDR3 nucleotides read TGTGCCAGCAGTCGACAGGGGGCGCCGAGTTCACCCCTCCACTTT.